These 18 T cell receptor beta chains originate from one sample sequenced in a study of blood T cell repertoires in COVID-19. This table comes from immunoSEQ multiplex PCR, and its TCRdb copy is limited to in-frame clones, with some not included. The profile shows around 170,000 clones, about nine tenths of them singletons. Sequencing used PBMCs or T cells enriched from blood (not recorded which). Receptors were obtained from a woman between 18 and 30 years old who had recovered from COVID-19.

About this clone: The junction departs from germline at one end; a sequencing error may be responsible. The chain joins TRBV7-9 to TRBJ2-1; 12 positions match TRBD2. Germline V CDR1 and CDR2: SEHNR, FQNEAQ (reference sequence). The CDR3 loop spans 14 amino acids. The CDR3 region has the DNA TGTGCCAGCAGCCTAGCGGGGGGGTTCCATGAGCAGTTCTTC. It is translated as CASSLAGGFHEQFF.

The rearrangement uses TRBV7-8 and TRBJ1-2, with 7 positions matching TRBD1. Per the germline V gene, CDR1 is SGHVS and CDR2 is FQNEAQ. The CDR3 consists of 16 residues. The ends lost 4 bases at V and 4 bases at J; junction bases unmatched: 12. The CDR3 sequence: CASSSLQGSLAYGYTF. The CDR3 region has the DNA TGTGCCAGCAGCTCCCTACAGGGGTCTCTCGCCTATGGCTACACCTTC. Combining the CDR3 with reference TRBV7-8 and TRBJ1-2 gives the whole variable domain GAGVSQSPRYKVAKRGQDVALRCDPISGHVSLFWYQQALGQGPEFLTYFQNEAQLDKSGLPSDRFFAERPEGSVSTLKIQRTQQEDSAVYLCASSSLQGSLAYGYTFGSGTRLTVV.

This clone has just one count. The genes are TRBV4-1 and TRBJ1-1, with unresolved D. The CDR3 has 13 residues. Germline V lookup: CDR1 MGHRA, CDR2 YSYEKL. V shed 0 bases and J shed 10 bases, with 12 bases lying between them. CDR3 sequence: CASSQEREGRAFF. The CDR3 DNA reads TGCGCCAGCAGCCAAGAGAGGGAAGGTAGAGCTTTCTTT.

The rearrangement links TRBV5-1 to TRBJ1-1; D not certain. This CDR3 has 15 amino acids. Trimming pared 0 bases from V and 0 bases from J, leaving 9 bases between. Germline CDR1 SGHRS, CDR2 YFSETQ. Written as DNA, the CDR3 is TGCGCCAGCAGCTTGGTAGCGGGGATGAACACTGAAGCTTTCTTT. This gives the protein CASSLVAGMNTEAFF.

This clone was detected a few times. The chain links TRBV28 to TRBJ2-7; D unclear. CDR3 length: 11 residues. V gave up 3 bases and J gave up 5 bases, with 5 bases separating them. Germline lookup yields CDR1 MDHEN and CDR2 SYDVKM. Here the CDR3 reads CASSFGDEQYF. DNA for the CDR3: TGTGCCAGCAGTTTTGGAGACGAGCAGTACTTC. Together with reference TRBV28 and TRBJ2-7, the CDR3 gives the full variable domain: DVKVTQSSRYLVKRTGEKVFLECVQDMDHENMFWYRQDPGLGLRLIYFSYDVKMKEKGDIPEGYSVSREKKERFSLILESASTNQTSMYLCASSFGDEQYFGPGTRLTVT.

The CDR3 sequence: CSVDGTSGGTWQETQYF. Written as DNA, the CDR3 is TGCAGCGTTGACGGGACTAGCGGGGGTACTTGGCAAGAGACCCAGTACTTC. The chain combines TRBV29-1 with TRBJ2-5; 14 bases are a match to TRBD2. The CDR3 runs to 17 residues. The germline V gene has CDR1 SQVTM and CDR2 ANQGSEA. The V gene end was trimmed by 3 bases and the J gene end by 2 bases; junction bases not matched to a gene: 8.

The chain recombines TRBV7-2 with TRBJ1-2; 7 bases are a match to TRBD1. This CDR3 spans 17 amino acids. V was pared by 4 bases and J by 5 bases, with 16 bases of the junction left unmatched. Looked up from germline, CDR1 is SGHTA and CDR2 is FQGNSA. The CDR3 loop reads CASSSPSSGGGRYGYTF. The CDR3 region has the DNA TGTGCCAGCAGCTCTCCCTCCTCAGGGGGAGGTCGGTATGGCTACACCTTC.

The chain has TRBV4-2 and TRBJ2-7; D may be TRBD2 (5 bases). V lost 0 bases and J lost 3, with 12 bases in between. The CDR3 has 15 residues. The germline V gene has CDR1 LGHNA and CDR2 YNFKEQ. The CDR3 DNA follows: TGTGCCAGCAGCCAAGACTATGGGGAGAACTACGAGCAGTACTTC. It yields the protein CASSQDYGENYEQYF.

The chain links TRBV6-5 to TRBJ2-2, with no clear D. Trimming cost V 7 bases and J 7 bases, with 10 bases left between them. The CDR3 contains 12 residues. CDR1 is MNHEY and CDR2 is SVGAGI in the germline V gene. CDR3 sequence: CASMVFSGELFF. In DNA, the CDR3 is TGTGCCAGCATGGTTTTCAGCGGGGAGCTGTTTTTT.

The chain recombines TRBV28 with TRBJ1-2; D is unresolved. Germline CDR1 and CDR2: MDHEN and SYDVKM. Trimming left V 6 bases short and J 6 bases short, with 17 bases between. CDR3 length: 14 residues. The CDR3 DNA is TGTGCCAGCAGGGCCTACCGGGAGCCCAATGGCTACACCTTC. It yields the protein CASRAYREPNGYTF.

The chain has TRBV15 and TRBJ1-3; unclear D gene. The length of the CDR3 is 13 residues. Per germline, CDR1 LNHNV and CDR2 YYDKDF (reference sequence). The V and J ends lost 1 base and 4 bases respectively, with 5 bases between them. CDR3 protein: CATSRAMGNTIYF. As DNA, the CDR3 is TGTGCCACCAGCAGAGCTATGGGAAACACCATATATTTT.

The chain carries TRBV9 and TRBJ2-7; 7 bases are a match to TRBD1. From germline, CDR1 is SGDLS and CDR2 YYNGEE. The CDR3 is 15 amino acids. V shed 4 bases and J 2 bases; nucleotides not matched to a gene: 9. The CDR3 spells CASSPVSQGTYEQYF. The DNA of the CDR3 is TGTGCCAGCAGCCCCGTTTCACAGGGGACCTACGAGCAGTACTTC.

V and J are TRBV28 and TRBJ2-2; D is perhaps TRBD2 (6 bases). Trimming removed 3 bases from V and 1 base from J, with 9 bases in between. CDR3 length: 15 residues. In germline, CDR1 is MDHEN, CDR2 SYDVKM. The CDR3 here is CASSLRRENTGELFF. The CDR3 DNA is TGTGCCAGCAGTTTGAGGCGGGAGAACACCGGGGAGCTGTTTTTT.

This clone has only one observation. The chain has TRBV27 and TRBJ2-3, with D tentatively TRBD1 (6 bases). CDR1 is MNHEY and CDR2 is SMNVEV in the germline V gene (reference sequence). The CDR3 spans 15 residues. The ends were cut back, 2 bases at V and 4 bases at J, with 13 bases in the middle. DNA of the CDR3: TGTGCCAGCAGTTTACTACAGGGTGTAGCAGATACGCAGTATTTT. This sequence encodes CASSLLQGVADTQYF.

V gene TRBV4-2 combines with J gene TRBJ1-1, with D possibly TRBD1 on 6 matching bases. Germline values: CDR1 LGHNA, CDR2 YNFKEQ. V was cut by 1 base and J by 4 bases, with 10 bases left in between. The CDR3 spans 14 residues. CDR3 in amino acids: CASSQAGVGTEAFF. The CDR3, as DNA: TGTGCCAGCAGCCAAGCAGGGGTCGGCACTGAAGCTTTCTTT.

This sequence joins TRBV7-6 and TRBJ2-1, with 13 bases that match TRBD2. Trimming removed 1 base from V and 10 bases from J; junction bases left unmatched: 4. In germline, CDR1 is SGHVS, CDR2 FNYEAQ. This CDR3 has 15 residues. The CDR3 region is CASSLGTSGSYEQFF. CDR3 in DNA: TGTGCCAGCAGCTTAGGGACTAGCGGGAGTTACGAGCAGTTCTTC.

This clone was picked up a small number of times. The V gene is TRBV7-3, the J gene TRBJ1-1, with a tentative D call TRBD1 (5 bases). The germline gives CDR1 SGHTA, CDR2 FQGTGA. The CDR3 extends over 15 amino acids. Trimming removed 2 bases from V and 3 bases from J, with 13 bases in between. Here the CDR3 DNA reads TGTGCCAGCAGCTTATCAGGGTCTGGAGACACTGAAGCTTTCTTT. As protein: CASSLSGSGDTEAFF.

The chain carries TRBV7-2 and TRBJ2-2; 8 positions match TRBD1. CDR1 is SGHTA and CDR2 is FQGNSA in the germline V gene. The CDR3 is 16 amino acids. V shed 6 bases, J shed 2 bases, and the junction held 8 bases outside the gene matches. The CDR3 protein is CASRWAGTGNTGELFF. As DNA, the CDR3 is TGTGCCAGCAGATGGGCAGGGACAGGCAACACCGGGGAGCTGTTTTTT. Full variable domain (remainder filled in from reference TRBV7-2 and TRBJ2-2): GAGVSQSPSNKVTEKGKDVELRCDPISGHTALYWYRQSLGQGLEFLIYFQGNSAPDKSGLPSDRFSAERTGGSVSTLTIQRTQQEDSAVYLCASRWAGTGNTGELFFGEGSRLTVL.